This entry features one T cell receptor (beta chain) sequence. Its antigen is as yet unknown. Donors sampled were nominally healthy, though unrecorded immune exposures were likely. This PCR relied on a set of 60 Vbeta primers and 13 Jbeta primers. Data came from immunoSEQ multiplex PCR; TCRdb stores just in-frame clones and leaves some out. In the table there are roughly 120,000 clones, approximately 70% of which are singletons. The sample originates from a study of cytomegalovirus exposure and HLA in healthy donors. Overall study context: About 180 million T cells yielded 120 million or so unique TCR beta sequences, as an earlier analysis found.

Findings of the study overall: A later analysis showed TCR association rates differing by HLA locus, peaking at DRB1 and lowest at HLA-C.

This CDR3 is built from 17 residues. Trimming shortened V by 0 bases and J by 0 bases, and 15 bases separated the two germline ends. CDR1 and CDR2 (germline): SGHRS, YFSETQ. The receptor was derived from a man in his sixties in good health and CMV-seropositive. The sequenced material came from PBMCs. The chain uses TRBV5-1 and TRBJ1-1; D gene uncertain. The CDR3 reads CASSLDSSRKMNTEAFF. CDR3 DNA sequence: TGCGCCAGCAGCTTGGATTCTTCCAGGAAAATGAACACTGAAGCTTTCTTT. Using reference TRBV5-1 and TRBJ1-1 for the parts outside the CDR3, the full variable domain is KAGVTQTPRYLIKTRGQQVTLSCSPISGHRSVSWYQQTPGQGLQFLFEYFSETQRNKGNFPGRFSGRQFSNSRSEMNVSTLELGDSALYLCASSLDSSRKMNTEAFFGQGTRLTVV.